This T cell receptor beta chain was sequenced in a study of T cell responses to AZD1222 COVID-19 vaccine. V was trimmed by 3 bases and J by 3 bases, leaving 4 bases between them. Germline values: CDR1 MNHEY, CDR2 SVGAGI. The length of the CDR3 is 12 residues. Data came from immunoSEQ multiplex PCR; TCRdb stores just in-frame clones and leaves some out. The sample holds about 180,000 clones; about 86% are singletons and the top ten take 6% to 8.5%. The rearrangement joins TRBV6-5 to TRBJ2-3, with D unclear. The clonotype originates from an adult in good health. The starting material was peripheral blood, obtained on day 0 of AZD1222 vaccination. The CDR3 nucleotides are TGTGCCAGCAGTTATGGAACAGATACGCAGTATTTT. This encodes CASSYGTDTQYF.